The following is a TCR beta chain sequence with its context. Its antigen is still unknown. Sequencing was performed with immunoSEQ multiplex PCR; in TCRdb, only in-frame clones are kept and a portion is missing. The table includes over 75,000 clones, roughly 86% detected once. These data come from a study of graft-versus-host responses after intestinal transplantation. The wider study: Recipients underwent multivisceral, liver-intestinal, or isolated intestinal transplants. Tacrolimus and steroids were given for two to three years to all recipients after anti-thymocyte globulin induction. General observations from the study: Among circulating GvH clones, peak levels were associated with early post-transplant declines in HvG clones. Ileal or blood samples showed some GvH clones first, and such clones were also found in recipient marrow.

Germline V lookup: CDR1 MNHEY, CDR2 SMNVEV (reference sequence). Trimming left V 3 bases short and J 0 bases short, with 12 bases between. This CDR3 region has 15 residues. The chain combines TRBV27 with TRBJ2-7; D is unresolved. Sequencing used PBMCs, obtained 255 days after intestinal transplant. The sequence derives from a human patient who received an intestinal transplant, so some T cells may come from the graft donor. The CDR3 region is CASSFGAVSSYEQYF. The CDR3 DNA is TGTGCCAGCAGTTTTGGCGCCGTGAGCTCCTACGAGCAGTACTTC.